This record looks at one T cell receptor (beta chain) sequence and its context. The sample belongs to a study of blood T cell repertoires in COVID-19. In the study overall: From the United States, Italy and Spain came samples of acute and convalescent COVID-19. Sources were T cells, B-cell-depleted T cells, or PBMCs; the material itself was cDNA or gDNA.

As originally analysed: The assay estimated nucleated cells by amplifying reference gene primers. Clones were sequenced by immunoSEQ multiplex PCR, and TCRdb holds only the in-frame ones, with some missing. V, J and clone size derive from that table, while D and trimming were established from the DNA sequence. The data show 200,000 to 250,000 clones, around 80% seen once. CDR1 LNHDA and CDR2 SQIVND come from the germline V gene (reference sequence). The V gene end was trimmed by 6 bases and the J gene end by 4 bases; junction bases not matched to a gene: 8. CDR3 length equals 14 residues. Sequencing was performed on peripheral blood. The clonotype was recovered from a woman aged 40 to 55 with acute or convalescent COVID-19. V is TRBV19 and J is TRBJ2-7; 8 bases map to TRBD1. The CDR3 loop reads CASRERDRGYEQYF. DNA for the CDR3: TGTGCCAGTAGGGAACGAGACAGGGGATACGAGCAGTACTTC.